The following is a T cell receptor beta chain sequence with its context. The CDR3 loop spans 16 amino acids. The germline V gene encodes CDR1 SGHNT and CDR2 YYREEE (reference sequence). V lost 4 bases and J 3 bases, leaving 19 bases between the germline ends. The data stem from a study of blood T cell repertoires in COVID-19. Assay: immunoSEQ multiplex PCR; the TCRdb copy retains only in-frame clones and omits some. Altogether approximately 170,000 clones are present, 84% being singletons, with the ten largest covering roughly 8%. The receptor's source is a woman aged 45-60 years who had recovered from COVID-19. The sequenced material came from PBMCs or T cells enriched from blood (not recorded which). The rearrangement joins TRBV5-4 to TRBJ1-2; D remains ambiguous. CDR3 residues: CASSLAAGLRDYGYTF. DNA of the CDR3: TGTGCCAGCAGCCTGGCGGCGGGCCTGAGGGACTATGGCTACACCTTC.